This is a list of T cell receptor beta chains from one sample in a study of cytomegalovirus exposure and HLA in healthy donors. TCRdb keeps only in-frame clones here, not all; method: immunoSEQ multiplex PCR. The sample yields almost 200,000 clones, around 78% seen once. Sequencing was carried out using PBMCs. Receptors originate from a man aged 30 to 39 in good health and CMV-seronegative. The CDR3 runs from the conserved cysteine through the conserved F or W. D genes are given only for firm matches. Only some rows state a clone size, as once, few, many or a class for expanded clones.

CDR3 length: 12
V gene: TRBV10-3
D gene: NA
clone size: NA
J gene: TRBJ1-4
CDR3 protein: CALLREGEKLFF
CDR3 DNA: TGTGCCTTACTGAGGGAGGGAGAAAAACTGTTTTTT

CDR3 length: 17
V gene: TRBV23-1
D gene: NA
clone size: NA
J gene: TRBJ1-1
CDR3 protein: CASSQQLVGTNNTEAFF
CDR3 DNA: TGCGCCAGCAGTCAACAATTAGTTGGGACAAATAACACTGAAGCTTTCTTT

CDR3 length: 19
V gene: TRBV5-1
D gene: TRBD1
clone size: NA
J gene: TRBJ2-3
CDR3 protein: CASSPGTGGLGASTDTQYF
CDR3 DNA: TGCGCCAGCAGCCCCGGGACAGGGGGCCTCGGAGCTAGCACAGATACGCAGTATTTT

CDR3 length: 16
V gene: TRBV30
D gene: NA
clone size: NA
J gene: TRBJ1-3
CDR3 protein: CAWSVLATASGNTIYF
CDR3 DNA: TGTGCCTGGAGTGTACTCGCCACTGCCTCTGGAAACACCATATATTTT

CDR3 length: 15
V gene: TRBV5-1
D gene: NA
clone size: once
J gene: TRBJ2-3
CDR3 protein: CASSPGLTSTDTQYF
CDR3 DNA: TGCGCCAGCAGCCCAGGACTCACTAGCACAGATACGCAGTATTTT

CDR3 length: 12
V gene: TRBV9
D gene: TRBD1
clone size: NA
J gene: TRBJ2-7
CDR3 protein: CASSDRGYEQYF
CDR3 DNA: TGTGCCAGCAGCGACAGGGGCTACGAGCAGTACTTC

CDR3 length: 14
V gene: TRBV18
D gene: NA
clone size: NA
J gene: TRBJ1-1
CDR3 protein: CASSPPGLQTEAFF
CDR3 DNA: TGTGCCAGCTCACCACCGGGCCTACAGACTGAAGCTTTCTTT

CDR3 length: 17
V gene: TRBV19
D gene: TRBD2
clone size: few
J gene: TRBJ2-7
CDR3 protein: CASSIAPRGAGIHEQYF
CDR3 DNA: TGTGCCAGTAGTATAGCTCCCCGGGGAGCGGGAATCCACGAGCAGTACTTC

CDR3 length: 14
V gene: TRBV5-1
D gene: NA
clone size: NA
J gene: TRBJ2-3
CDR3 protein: CASSPRVSTDTQYF
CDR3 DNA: TGCGCCAGCAGCCCCCGCGTTAGCACAGATACGCAGTATTTT

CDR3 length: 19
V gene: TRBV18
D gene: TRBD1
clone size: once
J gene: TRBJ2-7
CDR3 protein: CASSPLGTVARLLTYEQYF
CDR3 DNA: TGTGCCAGCTCACCACTTGGGACAGTGGCCCGTCTTTTGACCTACGAGCAGTACTTC

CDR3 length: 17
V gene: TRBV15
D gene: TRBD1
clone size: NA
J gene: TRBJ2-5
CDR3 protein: CATSRNPGQGIQETQYF
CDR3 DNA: TGTGCCACCAGCAGAAACCCGGGACAGGGGATCCAAGAGACCCAGTACTTC

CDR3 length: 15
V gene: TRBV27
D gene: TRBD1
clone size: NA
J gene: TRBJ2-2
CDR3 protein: CASSLQTGSHRELFF
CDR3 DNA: TGTGCCAGCAGTTTACAGACAGGGTCCCACCGGGAGCTGTTTTTT

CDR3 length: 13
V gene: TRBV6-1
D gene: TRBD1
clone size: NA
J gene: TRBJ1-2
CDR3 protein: CASSDPGGVGYTF
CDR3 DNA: TGTGCCAGCAGTGACCCAGGGGGTGTTGGCTACACCTTC

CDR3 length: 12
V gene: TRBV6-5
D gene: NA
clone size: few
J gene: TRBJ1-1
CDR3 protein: CASSYSGAEAFF
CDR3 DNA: TGTGCCAGCAGTTACTCAGGGGCTGAAGCTTTCTTT

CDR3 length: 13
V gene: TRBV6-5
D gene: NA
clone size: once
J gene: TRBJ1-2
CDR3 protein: CASSYAPDYGYTF
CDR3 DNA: TGTGCCAGCAGTTACGCTCCAGACTATGGCTACACCTTC

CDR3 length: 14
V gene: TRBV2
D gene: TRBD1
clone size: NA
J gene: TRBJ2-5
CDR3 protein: CASSDRVQGETQYF
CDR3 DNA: TGTGCCAGCAGCGACAGGGTTCAGGGGGAGACCCAGTACTTC

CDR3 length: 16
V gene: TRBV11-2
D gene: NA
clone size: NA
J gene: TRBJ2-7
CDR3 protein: CASSLVMGGRSYEQYF
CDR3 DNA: TGTGCCAGCAGCTTAGTTATGGGCGGGCGGTCCTACGAGCAGTACTTC

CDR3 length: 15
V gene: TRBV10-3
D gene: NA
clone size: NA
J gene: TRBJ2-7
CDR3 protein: CAISDPGGAGYEQYF
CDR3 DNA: TGTGCCATCAGTGACCCCGGCGGCGCCGGCTACGAGCAGTACTTC

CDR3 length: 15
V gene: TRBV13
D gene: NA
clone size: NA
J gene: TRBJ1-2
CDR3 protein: CASSSQGGKGYGYTF
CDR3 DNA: TGTGCCAGCAGCTCCCAGGGAGGGAAGGGCTATGGCTACACCTTC

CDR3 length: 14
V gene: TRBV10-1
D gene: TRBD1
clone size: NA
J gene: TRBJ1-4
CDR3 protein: CASSRTGLDEKLFF
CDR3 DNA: TGCGCCAGCAGTCGGACAGGTTTGGATGAAAAACTGTTTTTT

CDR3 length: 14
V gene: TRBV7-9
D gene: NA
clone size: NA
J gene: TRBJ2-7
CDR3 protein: CASSLTGQIHEQYF
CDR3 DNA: TGTGCCAGCAGCTTAACCGGACAGATCCACGAGCAGTACTTC

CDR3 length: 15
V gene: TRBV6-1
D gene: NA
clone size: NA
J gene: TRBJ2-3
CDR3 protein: CASSVQPSSTDTQYF
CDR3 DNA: TGTGCCAGCAGTGTACAGCCTTCCAGCACAGATACGCAGTATTTT

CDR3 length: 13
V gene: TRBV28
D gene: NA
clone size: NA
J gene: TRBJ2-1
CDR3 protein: CASIYGGSNEQFF
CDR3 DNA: TGTGCCAGCATTTACGGGGGAAGCAATGAGCAGTTCTTC

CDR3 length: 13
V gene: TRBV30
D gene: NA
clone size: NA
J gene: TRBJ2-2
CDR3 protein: CAWTAGVPGELFF
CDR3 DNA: TGTGCCTGGACGGCCGGGGTTCCCGGGGAGCTGTTTTTT

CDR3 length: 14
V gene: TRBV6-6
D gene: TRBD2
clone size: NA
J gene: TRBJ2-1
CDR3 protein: CASSYSTPLAGAFF
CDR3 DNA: TGTGCCAGCAGTTACTCGACCCCCCTAGCGGGTGCGTTCTTC

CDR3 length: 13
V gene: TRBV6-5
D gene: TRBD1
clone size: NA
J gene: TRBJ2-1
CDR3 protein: CASSPERGREQFF
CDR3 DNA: TGTGCCAGCAGCCCTGAAAGGGGGCGTGAGCAGTTCTTC

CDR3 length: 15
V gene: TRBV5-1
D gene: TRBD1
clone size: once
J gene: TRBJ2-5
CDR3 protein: CASRDRDRAQETQYF
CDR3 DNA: TGCGCCAGCAGGGATCGGGACAGGGCCCAGGAGACCCAGTACTTC

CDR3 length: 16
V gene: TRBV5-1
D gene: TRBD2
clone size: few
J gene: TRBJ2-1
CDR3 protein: CASSLWGLAGYNEQFF
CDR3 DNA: TGCGCCAGCAGCTTGTGGGGACTAGCGGGGTACAATGAGCAGTTCTTC